This T cell receptor beta chain was obtained from a study of response to subunit inactivated influenza vaccine. One entry per CDR3 protein results from TCRdb running MiXCR on the RT-PCR reads. The sample consists of around 600,000 distinct CDR3 sequences, 11% of them appearing once. CDR3 length: 15 residues. The germline CDR1 and CDR2 sequences are KGHSH and LQKENI. V gave up 6 bases and J gave up 3 bases, with 14 bases separating them. This sample was shared with a second study, whose subject was T cells expressing NK-cell markers. Per that paper: The TCR beta cDNA came from 5'RACE template switching with UMIs. Underlying the TCR beta repertoires were sorted CD3+CD56+NKG2C+, CD3+CD56+NKG2C- and CD3+CD56-NKG2C+ T cells. HCMV seropositivity characterized most of the eight sequenced donors, and seronegativity one. What restricted sorting to alpha-beta TCR T cells in several experiments was an anti-gamma-delta TCR antibody. Roughly six of the donors carried dominant NKG2C+ clonotypes that took up about 1.0-8% of their CD8+ T cells.

The starting material was PBMCs from blood, obtained on the day of vaccination. V usage is TRBV18 and J usage is TRBJ1-4; a weak D match, TRBD1 (5 bases). This clonotype was sampled from a man aged 50-60 years who received an inactivated influenza vaccine. The CDR3 coding sequence is TGTGCCAGCTCCCCCGACCAGGGAGCTAATGAAAAACTGTTTTTT. This translates into CASSPDQGANEKLFF. The complete variable domain, with remaining parts taken from reference TRBV18 and TRBJ1-4, reads NAGVMQNPRHLVRRRGQEARLRCSPMKGHSHVYWYRQLPEEGLKFMVYLQKENIIDESGMPKERFSAEFPKEGPSILRIQQVVRGDSAAYFCASSPDQGANEKLFFGSGTQLSVL.